This T cell receptor (beta chain) was found in a study of blood T cell repertoires in COVID-19. CDR1 is MNHEY and CDR2 is SVGAGI in the germline V gene. V gave up 6 bases and J gave up 5 bases; unmatched junction bases: 3. This CDR3 spans 15 amino acids. In the original workflow: Amplification with reference gene primers provided the estimates of nucleated cell counts. The method was immunoSEQ multiplex PCR; TCRdb's version includes in-frame clones alone and lacks a portion of them. The DNA was the basis for D and trimming; V, J and clone size are from that table. The sample gives roughly 360,000 clones, more than 75% of which show up once; roughly 1.2% is in the top ten.

The sequence derives from a human donor with acute or convalescent COVID-19. The donor label of this sample is uncertain. The V gene is TRBV6-5, the J gene TRBJ2-2; TRBD2 matches at 13 bases. Material for sequencing was peripheral blood. Written as DNA, the CDR3 is TGTGCCAGCAGCGCGGGACTAGCGGGAACCGGGGAGCTGTTTTTT. Protein: CASSAGLAGTGELFF.